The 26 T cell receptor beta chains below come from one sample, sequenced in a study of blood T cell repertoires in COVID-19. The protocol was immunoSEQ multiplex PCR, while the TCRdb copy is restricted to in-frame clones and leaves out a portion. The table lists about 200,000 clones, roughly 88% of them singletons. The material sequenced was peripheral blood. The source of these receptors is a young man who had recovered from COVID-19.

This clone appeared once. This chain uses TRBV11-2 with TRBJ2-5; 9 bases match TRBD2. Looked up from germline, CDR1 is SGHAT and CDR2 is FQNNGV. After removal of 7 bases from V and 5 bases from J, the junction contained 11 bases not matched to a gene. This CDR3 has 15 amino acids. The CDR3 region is CASTLRGTSMETQYF. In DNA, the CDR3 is TGTGCCAGCACCCTTCGGGGGACTAGCATGGAGACCCAGTACTTC.

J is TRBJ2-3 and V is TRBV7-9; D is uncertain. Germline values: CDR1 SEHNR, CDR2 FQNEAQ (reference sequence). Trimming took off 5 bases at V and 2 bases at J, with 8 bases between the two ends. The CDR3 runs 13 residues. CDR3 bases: TGTGCCAGCAGCCTCAGTCACACAGATACGCAGTATTTT. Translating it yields CASSLSHTDTQYF.

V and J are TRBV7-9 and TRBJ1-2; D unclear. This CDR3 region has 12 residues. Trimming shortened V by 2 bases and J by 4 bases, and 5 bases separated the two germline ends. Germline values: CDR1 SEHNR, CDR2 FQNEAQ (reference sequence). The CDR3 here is CASSLRGYGYTF. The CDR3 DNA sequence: TGTGCCAGCAGCTTACGGGGCTATGGCTACACCTTC.

This CDR3 is CAIRASTGGTEAFF. The DNA for the CDR3 is TGTGCCATCAGGGCATCGACAGGGGGCACTGAAGCTTTCTTT. The V and J genes are TRBV10-3 and TRBJ1-1; 9 bases fit TRBD1. Germline assignment: CDR1 ENHRY and CDR2 SYGVKD. V gave up 6 bases and J gave up 4 bases; unmatched junction bases: 6. The CDR3 is 14 residues long.

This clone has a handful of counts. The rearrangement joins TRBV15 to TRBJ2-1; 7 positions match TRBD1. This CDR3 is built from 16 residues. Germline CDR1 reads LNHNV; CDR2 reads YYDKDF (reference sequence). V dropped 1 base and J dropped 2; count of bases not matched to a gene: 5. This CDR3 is CATSRATGAPYNEQFF. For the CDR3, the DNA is TGTGCCACCAGCAGAGCAACAGGGGCCCCCTACAATGAGCAGTTCTTC.

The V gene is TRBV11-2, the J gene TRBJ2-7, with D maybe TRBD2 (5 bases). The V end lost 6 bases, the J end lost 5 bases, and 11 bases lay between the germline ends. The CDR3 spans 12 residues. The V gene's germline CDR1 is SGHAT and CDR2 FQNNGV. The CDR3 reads CASSIRGNEQYF. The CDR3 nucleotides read TGTGCCAGCAGTATACGGGGAAACGAGCAGTACTTC.

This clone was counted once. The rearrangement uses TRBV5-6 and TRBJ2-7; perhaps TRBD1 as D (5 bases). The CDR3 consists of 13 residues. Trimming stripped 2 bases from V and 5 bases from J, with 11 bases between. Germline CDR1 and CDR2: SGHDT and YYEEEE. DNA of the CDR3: TGTGCCAGCAGCTTTGACAGTTTCCACGAGCAGTACTTC. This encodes CASSFDSFHEQYF.

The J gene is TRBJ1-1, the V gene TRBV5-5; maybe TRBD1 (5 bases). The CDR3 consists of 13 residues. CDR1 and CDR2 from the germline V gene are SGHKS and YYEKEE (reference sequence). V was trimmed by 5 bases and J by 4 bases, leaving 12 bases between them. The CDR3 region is CASRQSGGTEAFF. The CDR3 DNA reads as TGTGCCAGCAGGCAGTCGGGGGGCACTGAAGCTTTCTTT.

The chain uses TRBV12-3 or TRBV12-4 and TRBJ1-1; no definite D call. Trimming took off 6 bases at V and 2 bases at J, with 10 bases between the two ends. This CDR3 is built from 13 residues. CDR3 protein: CASRTAVNTEAFF. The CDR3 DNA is TGTGCCAGCAGGACGGCGGTTAACACTGAAGCTTTCTTT.

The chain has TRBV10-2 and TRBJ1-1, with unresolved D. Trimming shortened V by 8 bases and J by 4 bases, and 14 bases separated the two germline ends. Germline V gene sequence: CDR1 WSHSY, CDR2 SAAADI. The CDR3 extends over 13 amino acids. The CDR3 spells CASLNRGSTEAFF. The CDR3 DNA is TGCGCCAGCCTGAATCGGGGTTCCACTGAAGCTTTCTTT.

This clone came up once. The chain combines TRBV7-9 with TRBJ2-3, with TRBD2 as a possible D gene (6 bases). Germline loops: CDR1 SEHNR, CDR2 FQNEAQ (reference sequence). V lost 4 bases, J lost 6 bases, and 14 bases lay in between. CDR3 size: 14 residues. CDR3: CASSYGQRGDTQYF. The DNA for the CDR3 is TGTGCCAGCAGCTACGGCCAACGGGGGGATACGCAGTATTTT.

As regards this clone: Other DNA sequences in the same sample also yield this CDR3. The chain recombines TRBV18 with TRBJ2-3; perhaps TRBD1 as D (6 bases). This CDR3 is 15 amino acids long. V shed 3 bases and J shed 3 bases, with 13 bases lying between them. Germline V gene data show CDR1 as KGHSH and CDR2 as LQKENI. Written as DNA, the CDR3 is TGTGCCAGCTCACCCGGCAGGGGCGGAACAGATACGCAGTATTTT. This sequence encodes CASSPGRGGTDTQYF.

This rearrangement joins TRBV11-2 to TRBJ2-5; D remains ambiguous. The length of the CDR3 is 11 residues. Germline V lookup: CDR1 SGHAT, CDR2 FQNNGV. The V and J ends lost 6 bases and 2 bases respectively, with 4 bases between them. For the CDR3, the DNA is TGTGCCAGCAGATATCAAGAGACCCAGTACTTC. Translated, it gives CASRYQETQYF.

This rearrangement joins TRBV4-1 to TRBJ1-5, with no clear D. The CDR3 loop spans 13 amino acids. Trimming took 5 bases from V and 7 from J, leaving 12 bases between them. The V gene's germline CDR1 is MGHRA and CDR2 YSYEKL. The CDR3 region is CASSSRESQPQHF. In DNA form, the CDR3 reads TGCGCCAGCAGCTCTCGGGAATCCCAGCCCCAGCATTTT.

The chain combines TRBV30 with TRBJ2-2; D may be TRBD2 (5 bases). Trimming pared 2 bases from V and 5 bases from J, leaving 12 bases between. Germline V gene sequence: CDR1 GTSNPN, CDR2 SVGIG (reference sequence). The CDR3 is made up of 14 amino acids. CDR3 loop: CAWSTPPGTGELFF. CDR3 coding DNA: TGTGCCTGGAGTACACCCCCGGGGACCGGGGAGCTGTTTTTT.

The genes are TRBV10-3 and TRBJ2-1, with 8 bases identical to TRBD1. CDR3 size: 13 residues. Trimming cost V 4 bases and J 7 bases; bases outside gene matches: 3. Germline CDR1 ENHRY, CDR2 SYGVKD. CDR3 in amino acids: CAISGQGWNEQFF. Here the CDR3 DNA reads TGTGCCATCAGTGGACAGGGGTGGAATGAGCAGTTCTTC.

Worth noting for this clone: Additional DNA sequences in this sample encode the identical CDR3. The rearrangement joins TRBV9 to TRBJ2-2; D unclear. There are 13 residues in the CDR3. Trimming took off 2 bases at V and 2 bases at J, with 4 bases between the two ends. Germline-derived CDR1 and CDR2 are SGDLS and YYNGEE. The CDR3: CASSVYNTGELFF. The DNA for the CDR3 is TGTGCCAGCAGCGTTTATAACACCGGGGAGCTGTTTTTT.

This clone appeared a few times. CDR3 region: CASSFTGNTEAFF. The CDR3 DNA sequence: TGTGCCAGCAGTTTTACAGGGAACACTGAAGCTTTCTTT. The chain recombines TRBV6-5 with TRBJ1-1, with a possible D match to TRBD1 (5 bases). V dropped 4 bases and J dropped 1 base, with 7 bases sitting between them. There are 13 residues in the CDR3. Germline V gene lookup returns CDR1 MNHEY and CDR2 SVGAGI.

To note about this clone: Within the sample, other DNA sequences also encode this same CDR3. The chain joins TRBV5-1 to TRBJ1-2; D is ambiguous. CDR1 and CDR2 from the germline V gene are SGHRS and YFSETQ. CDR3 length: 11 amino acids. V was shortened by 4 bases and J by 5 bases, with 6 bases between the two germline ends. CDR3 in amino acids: CASSLNYGYTF. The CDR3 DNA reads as TGCGCCAGCAGCCTAAATTATGGCTACACCTTC.

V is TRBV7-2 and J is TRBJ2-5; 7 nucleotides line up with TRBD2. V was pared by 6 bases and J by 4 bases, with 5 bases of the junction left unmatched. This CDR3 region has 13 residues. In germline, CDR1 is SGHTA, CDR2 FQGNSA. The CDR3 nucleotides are TGTGCCAGCAGGCCGTCGGGGGGAGAGACCCAGTACTTC. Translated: CASRPSGGETQYF.

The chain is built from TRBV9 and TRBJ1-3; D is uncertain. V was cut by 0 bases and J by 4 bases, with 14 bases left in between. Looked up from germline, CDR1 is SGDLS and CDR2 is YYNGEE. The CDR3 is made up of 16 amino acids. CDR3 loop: CASSVGPSPSGNTIYF. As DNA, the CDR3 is TGTGCCAGCAGCGTAGGTCCTTCCCCCTCCGGAAACACCATATATTTT.

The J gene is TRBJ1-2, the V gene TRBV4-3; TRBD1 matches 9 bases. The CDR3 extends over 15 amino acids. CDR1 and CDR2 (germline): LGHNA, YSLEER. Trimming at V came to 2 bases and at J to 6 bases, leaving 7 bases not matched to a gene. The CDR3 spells CASSQRGTGSNGYTF. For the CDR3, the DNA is TGCGCCAGCAGCCAACGTGGGACAGGGAGCAATGGCTACACCTTC.

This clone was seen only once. This chain's CDR3 is CASSLAADLTEAFF. The CDR3 coding sequence is TGTGCCAGCAGCTTAGCTGCAGATCTCACTGAAGCTTTCTTT. The chain uses TRBV11-2 and TRBJ1-1, with no clear D. Trimming pared 1 base from V and 4 bases from J, leaving 10 bases between. Germline V CDR1 and CDR2: SGHAT, FQNNGV. The CDR3 is made up of 14 amino acids.

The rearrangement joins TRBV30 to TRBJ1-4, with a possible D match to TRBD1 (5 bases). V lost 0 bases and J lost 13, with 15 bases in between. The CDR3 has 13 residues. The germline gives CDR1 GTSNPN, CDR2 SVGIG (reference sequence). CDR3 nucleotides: TGTGCCTGGAGTGTACAATTTGGACAAGGACTGTTTTTT. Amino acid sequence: CAWSVQFGQGLFF. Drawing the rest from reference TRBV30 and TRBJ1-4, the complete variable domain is SQTIHQWPATLVQPVGSPLSLECTVEGTSNPNLYWYRQAAGRGLQLLFYSVGIGQISSEVPQNLSASRPQDRQFILSSKKLLLSDSGFYLCAWSVQFGQGLFFGSGTQLSVL.

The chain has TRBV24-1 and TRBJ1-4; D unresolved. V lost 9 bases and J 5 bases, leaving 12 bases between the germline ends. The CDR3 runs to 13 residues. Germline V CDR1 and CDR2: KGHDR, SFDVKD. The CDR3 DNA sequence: TGTGCCACCGGGCAGGCCGAAAATGAAAAACTGTTTTTT. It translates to CATGQAENEKLFF.

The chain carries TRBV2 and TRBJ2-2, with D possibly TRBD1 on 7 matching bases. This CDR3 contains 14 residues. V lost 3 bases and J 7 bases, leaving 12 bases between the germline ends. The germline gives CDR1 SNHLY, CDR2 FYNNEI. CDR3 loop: CASSDGGGFGELFF. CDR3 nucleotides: TGTGCCAGCAGTGATGGAGGGGGCTTCGGGGAGCTGTTTTTT.